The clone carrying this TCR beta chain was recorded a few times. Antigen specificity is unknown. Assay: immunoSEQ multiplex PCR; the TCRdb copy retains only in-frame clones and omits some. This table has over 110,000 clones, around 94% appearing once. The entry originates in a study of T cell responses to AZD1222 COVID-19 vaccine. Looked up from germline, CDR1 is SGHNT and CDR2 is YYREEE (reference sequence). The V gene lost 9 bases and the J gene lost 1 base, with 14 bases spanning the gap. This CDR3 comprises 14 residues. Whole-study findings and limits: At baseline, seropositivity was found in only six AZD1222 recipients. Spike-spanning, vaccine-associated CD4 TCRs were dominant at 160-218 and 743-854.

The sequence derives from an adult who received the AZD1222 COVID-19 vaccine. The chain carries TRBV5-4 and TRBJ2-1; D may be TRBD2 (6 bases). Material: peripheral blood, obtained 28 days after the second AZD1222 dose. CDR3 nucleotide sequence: TGTGCCACCGACGCGGGATTTTCCTACAATGAGCAGTTCTTC. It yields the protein CATDAGFSYNEQFF.